One sample yielded the 20 T cell receptor beta chains listed below, sequenced in a study of OX40 agonist ivuxolimab in advanced cancers. The method was immunoSEQ multiplex PCR; TCRdb's version includes in-frame clones alone and lacks a portion of them. The data contain some 110,000 clones, about nine tenths of them singletons. The sequencing used CD4+ or CD8+ T cells sorted from blood, collected in a trial of the OX40 agonist ivuxolimab. These receptor sequences come from an adult with an advanced solid tumor such as melanoma, head and neck, liver or kidney cancer.

The rearrangement uses TRBV5-6 and TRBJ1-1; 9 nucleotides match TRBD1. The CDR3 consists of 15 residues. Per the germline V gene, CDR1 is SGHDT and CDR2 is YYEEEE. V lost 2 bases to trimming and J lost 11 bases; unmatched junction nucleotides: 13. This CDR3 reads CASSLKNDRGVLAFF. The CDR3 DNA reads as TGTGCCAGCAGCTTAAAGAACGACAGGGGGGTGTTGGCTTTCTTT.

The rearrangement links TRBV9 to TRBJ1-1; TRBD1 aligns across 8 bases. The CDR3 sequence is 15 residues long. With 2 bases clipped from V and 3 bases from J, the junction kept 6 bases outside the gene matches. Germline CDR1 is SGDLS and CDR2 is YYNGEE. CDR3 sequence: CASSVQGQGDTEAFF. CDR3 bases: TGTGCCAGCAGCGTTCAAGGACAGGGCGACACTGAAGCTTTCTTT.

The chain combines TRBV10-2 with TRBJ2-7; D could derive from TRBD1 or TRBD2 (5 bases each). Per the germline V gene, CDR1 is WSHSY and CDR2 is SAAADI. V gave up 10 bases and J gave up 5 bases, with 24 bases separating them. The CDR3 totals 15 residues. The CDR3 coding sequence is TGCGCCACCCTATCCCTGGGGGAAAAGGGGAACGAGCAGTACTTC. Translated: CATLSLGEKGNEQYF.

The chain couples TRBV9 to TRBJ2-7; the D call may be TRBD1 or TRBD2 (5 bases each). CDR3 length equals 14 residues. Germline loops: CDR1 SGDLS, CDR2 YYNGEE. Trimming left V 3 bases short and J 3 bases short, with 13 bases between. The CDR3 loop is CASSGAGTSYEQYF. In nucleotides, the CDR3 is TGTGCCAGCAGCGGGGCCGGGACGAGCTACGAGCAGTACTTC.

The chain uses TRBV7-9 and TRBJ2-2; 12 bases fit TRBD2. The CDR3 contains 18 residues. Germline-derived CDR1 and CDR2 are SEHNR and FQNEAQ (reference sequence). Trimming took 1 base from V and 3 from J; bases not matched to a gene: 6. CDR3 nucleotide sequence: TGTGCCAGCAGCTTAGGGACTAGCGGGATCAGGGACACCGGGGAGCTGTTTTTT. Translation: CASSLGTSGIRDTGELFF.

The rearrangement uses TRBV18 and TRBJ1-2; D uncertain. The CDR3 has 15 residues. V was clipped by 1 base and J by 4 bases, with 13 bases between them. The germline CDR1 and CDR2 sequences are KGHSH and LQKENI. In DNA, the CDR3 is TGTGCCAGCTCACCACAGGTTTCCCCTTTCTATGGCTACACCTTC. Residues: CASSPQVSPFYGYTF.

The rearrangement joins TRBV19 to TRBJ2-1; 8 bases are a match to TRBD1. J gave up 4 bases and V 6 bases, and 11 bases lay outside the gene matches. Germline CDR1 reads LNHDA; CDR2 reads SQIVND (reference sequence). CDR3 length: 16 amino acids. CDR3 nucleotides: TGTGCCAGTAGGAGAGAGGGGACAGGCCAGTACAATGAGCAGTTCTTC. It is translated as CASRREGTGQYNEQFF.

The chain couples TRBV10-3 to TRBJ2-2; TRBD1 agrees at 7 bases. Losses at the gene ends were 8 bases for V and 6 bases for J; bases not matched to a gene: 6. The CDR3 consists of 13 residues. The germline V gene has CDR1 ENHRY and CDR2 SYGVKD. The CDR3 region has the DNA TGTGCCATCGCTCAGGGGGTACCCGGGGAGCTGTTTTTT. Residues: CAIAQGVPGELFF.

The CDR3 reads CASSLLVQSLSEAFF. The DNA for the CDR3 is TGTGCCAGCAGCTTACTAGTCCAATCTCTGTCTGAAGCTTTCTTT. The chain employs TRBV7-8 and TRBJ1-1; no clear D. The CDR3 length is 15 residues. From germline, CDR1 is SGHVS and CDR2 FQNEAQ. Trimming left V 2 bases short and J 6 bases short, with 16 bases between.

Comments on this clone: Other nucleotide sequences in the sample specify the same CDR3. The chain is built from TRBV7-3 and TRBJ2-3, with 9 nucleotides matching TRBD1. Germline CDR1 is SGHTA and CDR2 is FQGTGA. This CDR3 has 15 residues. V shed 6 bases and J 2 bases; nucleotides not matched to a gene: 6. The DNA for the CDR3 is TGTGCCAGCAGTCCGGGGACAGGGAACACAGATACGCAGTATTTT. This sequence encodes CASSPGTGNTDTQYF.

The chain combines TRBV10-3 with TRBJ2-7, with 10 bases lining up with TRBD2. The germline V gene encodes CDR1 ENHRY and CDR2 SYGVKD. This CDR3 is built from 18 residues. V lost 4 bases to trimming and J lost 2 bases; unmatched junction nucleotides: 14. CDR3 DNA: TGTGCCATCAGTGGACCGGGACTAGCGTCTTCCCGGCCCTACGAGCAGTACTTC. Its translation is CAISGPGLASSRPYEQYF.

V is TRBV9 and J is TRBJ1-3; TRBD1 might be the D (6 bases). The CDR3 covers 16 residues. Trimming removed 2 bases from V and 2 bases from J, with 14 bases in between. Germline V gives CDR1 SGDLS, CDR2 YYNGEE. The CDR3 region has the DNA TGTGCCAGCAGCGTCCAGGGGCGGGGACCTGGAAACACCATATATTTT. Translated: CASSVQGRGPGNTIYF.

The gene calls are TRBV28 and TRBJ1-3; tentative D call: TRBD1 (5 bases). The CDR3 consists of 15 residues. V shed 5 bases and J shed 3 bases, with 14 bases lying between them. The germline V gene has CDR1 MDHEN and CDR2 SYDVKM. In DNA form, the CDR3 reads TGTGCCAGCAGTGAATTTCAGGGCCGTGGAAACACCATATATTTT. It codes for CASSEFQGRGNTIYF.

The CDR3 spells CASSKETRSSYEQYF. The CDR3 region has the DNA TGTGCCAGCAGCAAAGAAACACGGAGCTCCTACGAGCAGTACTTC. The chain links TRBV21-1 to TRBJ2-7; TRBD2, the table's D call, was not compared with the DNA. TRBV21-1 constitutes a pseudogene. The CDR3 is 15 residues long.

The J gene is TRBJ1-4, the V gene TRBV2; 10 bases agree with TRBD1. The CDR3 consists of 14 residues. The germline V gene encodes CDR1 SNHLY and CDR2 FYNNEI. J gave up 4 bases and V 6 bases, and 2 bases lay outside the gene matches. The DNA of the CDR3 is TGTGCCAGCAGACGGACAGGGGGTAATGAAAAACTGTTTTTT. Amino acid sequence: CASRRTGGNEKLFF. Based on the CDR3 plus reference TRBV2 and TRBJ1-4, the full variable domain is EPEVTQTPSHQVTQMGQEVILRCVPISNHLYFYWYRQILGQKVEFLVSFYNNEISEKSEIFDDQFSVERPDGSNFTLKIRSTKLEDSAMYFCASRRTGGNEKLFFGSGTQLSVL.

J is TRBJ1-2 and V is TRBV18; D gene unclear. With 3 bases removed from V and 4 bases from J, the gap between germline ends came to 12 bases. Looked up from germline, CDR1 is KGHSH and CDR2 is LQKENI. This CDR3 spans 14 amino acids. The CDR3 DNA follows: TGTGCCAGCTCACCCACCGACGGATTCTATGGCTACACCTTC. Translation: CASSPTDGFYGYTF.

This chain uses TRBV30 with TRBJ2-1; D is uncertain. The V gene lost 1 base and the J gene lost 1 base, with 5 bases spanning the gap. The CDR3 is made up of 13 amino acids. CDR1 is GTSNPN, CDR2 SVGIG, per germline (reference sequence). As DNA, the CDR3 is TGTGCCTGGAGTGCCGATTCCTACAATGAGCAGTTCTTC. Its protein product is CAWSADSYNEQFF.

This clone was recorded only once. V gene TRBV29-1 combines with J gene TRBJ2-7, with no clear D. Germline-derived CDR1 and CDR2 are SQVTM and ANQGSEA. The CDR3 contains 12 residues. With 4 bases removed from V and 2 bases from J, the gap between germline ends came to 9 bases. The CDR3 DNA reads as TGCAGCGTTGCGGACGGCCCCTACGAGCAGTACTTC. The encoded protein is CSVADGPYEQYF.

Only one count was recorded for this clone. CDR3: CAISDKGGEQYF. The CDR3, as DNA: TGTGCCATCAGTGATAAGGGCGGCGAGCAGTACTTC. This chain uses TRBV10-3 with TRBJ2-7; D not certain. CDR1 and CDR2 (germline): ENHRY, SYGVKD. V shed 3 bases and J shed 6 bases, with 9 bases lying between them. This CDR3 spans 12 amino acids.

The J gene is TRBJ2-1, the V gene TRBV12-5, with 8 bases lining up with TRBD2. The CDR3 is made up of 16 amino acids. J was trimmed by 4 bases and V by 5 bases; bases with no gene match: 10. Germline CDR1 is LGHNT and CDR2 is FRNRAP. The CDR3 sequence: CASGQVSGSGYNEQFF. The CDR3, as DNA: TGTGCTAGTGGTCAAGTAAGCGGGAGCGGGTACAATGAGCAGTTCTTC.